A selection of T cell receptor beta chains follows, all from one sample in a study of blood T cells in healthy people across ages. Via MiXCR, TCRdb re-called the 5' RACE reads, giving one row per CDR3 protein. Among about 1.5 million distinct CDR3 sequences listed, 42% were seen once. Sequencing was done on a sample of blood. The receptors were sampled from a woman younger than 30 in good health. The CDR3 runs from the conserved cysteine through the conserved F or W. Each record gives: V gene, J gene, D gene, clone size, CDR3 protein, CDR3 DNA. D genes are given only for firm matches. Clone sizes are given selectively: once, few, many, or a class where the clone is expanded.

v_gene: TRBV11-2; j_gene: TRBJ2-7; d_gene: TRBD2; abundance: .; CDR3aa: CASSIVASGEVEQYF; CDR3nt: TGTGCCAGCAGCATTGTGGCTAGCGGGGAGGTCGAGCAGTACTTC
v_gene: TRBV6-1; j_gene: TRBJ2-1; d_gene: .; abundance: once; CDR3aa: CASSEGVRDEQFF; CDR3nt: TGTGCCAGCAGTGAAGGAGTGCGGGATGAGCAGTTCTTC
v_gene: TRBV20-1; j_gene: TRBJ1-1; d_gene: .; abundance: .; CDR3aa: CSATNTGEAEAFF; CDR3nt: TGCAGTGCTACCAACACAGGTGAAGCTGAAGCTTTCTTT
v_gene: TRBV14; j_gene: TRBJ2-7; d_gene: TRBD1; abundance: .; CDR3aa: CASSPFPGQGFYEQYF; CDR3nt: TGTGCCAGCAGCCCTTTTCCGGGACAGGGGTTCTACGAGCAGTACTTC
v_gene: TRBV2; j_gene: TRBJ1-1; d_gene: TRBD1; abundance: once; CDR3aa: CAIREETGGTEAFF; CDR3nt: TGTGCCATCCGGGAGGAGACAGGGGGAACTGAAGCTTTCTTT
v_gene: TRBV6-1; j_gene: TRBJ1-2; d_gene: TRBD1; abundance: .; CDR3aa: CASTLRGQFNYGYTF; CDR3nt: TGTGCCAGCACCTTAAGGGGACAGTTTAACTATGGCTACACCTTC
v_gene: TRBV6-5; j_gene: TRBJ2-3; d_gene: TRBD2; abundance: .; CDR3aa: CASSYDTGGPGDTQYF; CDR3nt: TGTGCCAGCAGTTACGATACGGGAGGGCCTGGAGATACGCAGTATTTT
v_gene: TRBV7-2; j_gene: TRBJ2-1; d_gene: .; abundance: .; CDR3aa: CASSSPNIHEQFF; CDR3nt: TGTGCCAGCAGCTCCCCTAATATTCATGAGCAGTTCTTC
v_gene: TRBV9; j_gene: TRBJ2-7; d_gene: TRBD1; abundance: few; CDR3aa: CASSVDRDRGYNEQYF; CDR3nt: TGTGCCAGCAGCGTAGATCGGGACAGGGGCTACAATGAGCAGTACTTC
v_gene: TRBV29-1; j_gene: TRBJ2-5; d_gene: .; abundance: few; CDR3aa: CSAALATRETQYF; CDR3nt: TGCAGCGCAGCATTGGCTACAAGGGAGACCCAGTACTTC
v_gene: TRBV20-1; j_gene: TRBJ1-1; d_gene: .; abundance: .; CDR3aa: CSARGTLEGTEAFF; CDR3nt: TGCAGTGCTAGAGGAACACTGGAGGGAACTGAAGCTTTCTTT
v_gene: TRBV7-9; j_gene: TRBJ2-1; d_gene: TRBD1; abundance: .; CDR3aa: CASSLAIQGANEQFF; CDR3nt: TGTGCCAGCAGCTTAGCGATACAGGGGGCCAATGAGCAGTTCTTC
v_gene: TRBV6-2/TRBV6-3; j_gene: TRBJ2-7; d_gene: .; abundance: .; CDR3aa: CASSPGTAYPYEQYF; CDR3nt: TGTGCCAGCAGCCCGGGAACCGCGTACCCCTACGAGCAGTACTTC
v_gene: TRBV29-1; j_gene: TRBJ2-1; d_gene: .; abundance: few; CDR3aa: CSVSWRGSYNEQFF; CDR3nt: TGCAGCGTGAGCTGGAGGGGCTCCTACAATGAGCAGTTCTTC
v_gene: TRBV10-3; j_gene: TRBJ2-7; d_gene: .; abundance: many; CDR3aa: CAISDWGQTYEQYF; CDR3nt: TGTGCCATCAGTGATTGGGGACAAACCTACGAGCAGTACTTC
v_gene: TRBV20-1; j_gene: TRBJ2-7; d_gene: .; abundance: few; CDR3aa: CSARVDRPNYEQYF; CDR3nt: TGCAGTGCTAGGGTTGACAGGCCCAACTACGAGCAGTACTTC
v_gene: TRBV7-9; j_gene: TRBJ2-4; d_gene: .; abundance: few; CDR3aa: CASSSFGENIQYF; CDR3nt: TGTGCCAGCAGCTCCTTCGGCGAAAACATTCAGTACTTC
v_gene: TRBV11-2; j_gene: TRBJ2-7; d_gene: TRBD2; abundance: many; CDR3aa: CASSQTSGATYEQYF; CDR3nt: TGTGCCAGCAGCCAGACTAGCGGGGCGACCTACGAGCAGTACTTC
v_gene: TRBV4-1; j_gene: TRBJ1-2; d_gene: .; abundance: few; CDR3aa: CASRQTPSSRSEGRDYGYTF; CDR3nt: TGCGCCAGCAGGCAAACTCCTAGCTCCCGGAGCGAGGGAAGAGACTATGGCTACACCTTC
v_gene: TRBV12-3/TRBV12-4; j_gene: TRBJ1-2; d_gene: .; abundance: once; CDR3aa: CASSLAAADHGYTF; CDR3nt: TGTGCCAGCAGTTTAGCAGCGGCAGACCATGGCTACACCTTC
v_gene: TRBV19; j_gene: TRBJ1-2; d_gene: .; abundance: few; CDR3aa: CASSIGVGGYTF; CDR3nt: TGTGCCAGTAGTATTGGCGTGGGTGGCTACACCTTC
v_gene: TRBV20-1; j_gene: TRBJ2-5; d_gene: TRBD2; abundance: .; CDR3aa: CSAPVAGARKTQYF; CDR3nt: TGCAGTGCTCCTGTAGCGGGCGCCAGGAAGACCCAGTACTTC
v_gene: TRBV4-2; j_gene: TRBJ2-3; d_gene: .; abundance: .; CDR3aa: CASSQEVFSTDTQYF; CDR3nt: TGTGCCAGCAGCCAAGAGGTCTTTAGCACAGATACGCAGTATTTT
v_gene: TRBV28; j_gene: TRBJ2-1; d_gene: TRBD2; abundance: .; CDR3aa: CASTTGLAYNEQFF; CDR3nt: TGTGCCAGCACCACGGGACTAGCGTACAATGAGCAGTTCTTC
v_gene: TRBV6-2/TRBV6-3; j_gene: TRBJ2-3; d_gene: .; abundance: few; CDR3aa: CASSYAADPLGDTQYF; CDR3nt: TGTGCCAGCAGTTACGCGGCGGACCCCTTGGGAGATACGCAGTATTTT
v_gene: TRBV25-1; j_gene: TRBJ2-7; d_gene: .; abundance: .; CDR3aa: CASSDFRTSNEQYF; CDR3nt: TGTGCCAGCAGTGACTTCAGGACCAGCAACGAGCAGTACTTC